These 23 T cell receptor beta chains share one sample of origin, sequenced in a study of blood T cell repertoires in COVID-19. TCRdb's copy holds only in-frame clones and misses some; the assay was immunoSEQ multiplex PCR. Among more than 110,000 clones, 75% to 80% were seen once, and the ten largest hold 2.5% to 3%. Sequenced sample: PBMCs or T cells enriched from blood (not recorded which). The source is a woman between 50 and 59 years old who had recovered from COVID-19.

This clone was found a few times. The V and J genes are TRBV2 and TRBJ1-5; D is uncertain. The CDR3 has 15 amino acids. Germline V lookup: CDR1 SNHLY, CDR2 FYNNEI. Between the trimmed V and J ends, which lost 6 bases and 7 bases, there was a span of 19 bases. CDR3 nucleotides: TGTGCCAGCAGCGCGGAGGGATATGAAGGACAGCCCCAGCATTTT. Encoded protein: CASSAEGYEGQPQHF.

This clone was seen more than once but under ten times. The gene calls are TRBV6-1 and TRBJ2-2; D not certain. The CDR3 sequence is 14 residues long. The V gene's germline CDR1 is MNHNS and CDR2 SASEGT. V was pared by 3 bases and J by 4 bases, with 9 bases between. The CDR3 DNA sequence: TGTGCCAGCAGTGATTGGAGTGTCACCGGGGAGCTGTTTTTT. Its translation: CASSDWSVTGELFF.

The CDR3 is CASSELERNTIYF. The DNA for the CDR3 is TGTGCCAGCAGTGAACTTGAGAGAAACACCATATATTTT. This chain links TRBV6-1 with TRBJ1-3; no clear D gene. The CDR3 consists of 13 residues. Germline-derived CDR1 and CDR2 are MNHNS and SASEGT. The V end lost 2 bases, the J end lost 5 bases, and 7 bases lay between the germline ends.

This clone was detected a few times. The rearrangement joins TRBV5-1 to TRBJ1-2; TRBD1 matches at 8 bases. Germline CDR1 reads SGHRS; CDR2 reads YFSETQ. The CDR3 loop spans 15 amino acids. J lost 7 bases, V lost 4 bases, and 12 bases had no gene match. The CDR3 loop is CASSPLGQGLTGYTF. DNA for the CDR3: TGCGCCAGCAGCCCTCTAGGACAGGGATTGACTGGCTACACCTTC.

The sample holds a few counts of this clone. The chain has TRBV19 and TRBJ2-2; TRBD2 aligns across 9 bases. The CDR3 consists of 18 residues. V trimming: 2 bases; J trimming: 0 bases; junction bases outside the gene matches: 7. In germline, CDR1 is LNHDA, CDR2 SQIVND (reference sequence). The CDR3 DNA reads TGTGCCAGTAGTATAAGGCTAGCGGGGACAGCGAACACCGGGGAGCTGTTTTTT. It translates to CASSIRLAGTANTGELFF.

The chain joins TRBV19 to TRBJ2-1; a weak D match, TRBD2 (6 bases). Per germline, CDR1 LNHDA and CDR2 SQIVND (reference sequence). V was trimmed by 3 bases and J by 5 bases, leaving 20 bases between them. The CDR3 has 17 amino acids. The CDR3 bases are TGTGCCAGTAGTATCCAGGGAGGAGTGAGTAGGAACAATGAGCAGTTCTTC. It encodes CASSIQGGVSRNNEQFF.

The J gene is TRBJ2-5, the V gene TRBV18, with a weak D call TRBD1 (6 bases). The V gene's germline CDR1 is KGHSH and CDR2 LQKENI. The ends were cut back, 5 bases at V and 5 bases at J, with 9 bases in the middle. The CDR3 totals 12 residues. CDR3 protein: CASSVGAETQYF. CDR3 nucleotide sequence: TGTGCCAGCTCAGTGGGGGCGGAGACCCAGTACTTC.

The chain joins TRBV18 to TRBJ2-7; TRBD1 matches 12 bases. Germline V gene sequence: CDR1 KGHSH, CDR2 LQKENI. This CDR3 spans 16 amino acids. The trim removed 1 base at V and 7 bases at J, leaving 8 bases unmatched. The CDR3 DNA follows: TGTGCCAGCTCACCACAGAAGGGACAGGGGGCGGGGGAGCAGTACTTC. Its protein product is CASSPQKGQGAGEQYF. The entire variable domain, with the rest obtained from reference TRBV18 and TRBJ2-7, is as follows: NAGVMQNPRHLVRRRGQEARLRCSPMKGHSHVYWYRQLPEEGLKFMVYLQKENIIDESGMPKERFSAEFPKEGPSILRIQQVVRGDSAAYFCASSPQKGQGAGEQYFGPGTRLTVT.

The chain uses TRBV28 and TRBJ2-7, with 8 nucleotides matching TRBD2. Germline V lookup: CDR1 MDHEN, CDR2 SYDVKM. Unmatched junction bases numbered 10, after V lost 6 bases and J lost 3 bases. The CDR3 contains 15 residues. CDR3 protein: CASSATSVTFYEQYF. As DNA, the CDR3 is TGTGCCAGCAGCGCGACTAGCGTGACATTCTACGAGCAGTACTTC.

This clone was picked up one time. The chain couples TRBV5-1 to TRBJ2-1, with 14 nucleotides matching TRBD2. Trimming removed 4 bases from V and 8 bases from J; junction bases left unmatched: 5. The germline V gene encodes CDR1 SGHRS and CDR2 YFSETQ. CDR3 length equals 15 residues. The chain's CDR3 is CASSLTSGRADEQFF. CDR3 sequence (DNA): TGCGCCAGCAGCCTGACTAGCGGGAGGGCCGATGAGCAGTTCTTC.

The chain's CDR3 is CASSQESGGRGSDTQYF. CDR3 nucleotide sequence: TGTGCCAGCAGCCAAGAATCGGGCGGGAGAGGGTCAGATACGCAGTATTTT. The chain has TRBV14 and TRBJ2-3, with 7 nucleotides matching TRBD2. V shed 0 bases and J 4 bases; nucleotides not matched to a gene: 10. From germline, CDR1 is SGHDN and CDR2 FVKESK. This CDR3 has 17 residues.

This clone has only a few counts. The CDR3 loop is CAWSQQGLSNQPQHF. The CDR3 DNA reads TGTGCCTGGAGTCAACAGGGTCTTAGCAATCAGCCCCAGCATTTT. This chain connects TRBV30 to TRBJ1-5; TRBD1 is a possible D gene (6 bases). Trimming shortened V by 2 bases and J by 0 bases, and 11 bases separated the two germline ends. Germline assignment: CDR1 GTSNPN and CDR2 SVGIG (reference sequence). This CDR3 comprises 15 residues.

CDR3: CASSFLDRTQETQYF. The CDR3 DNA reads TGTGCCAGCAGTTTCCTGGACAGAACACAAGAGACCCAGTACTTC. V is TRBV28 and J is TRBJ2-5; weak D call: TRBD1 (6 bases). The CDR3 totals 15 residues. Germline V gene sequence: CDR1 MDHEN, CDR2 SYDVKM. V was trimmed by 3 bases and J by 2 bases, leaving 13 bases between them. The full variable domain, with the rest looked up from reference TRBV28 and TRBJ2-5, is DVKVTQSSRYLVKRTGEKVFLECVQDMDHENMFWYRQDPGLGLRLIYFSYDVKMKEKGDIPEGYSVSREKKERFSLILESASTNQTSMYLCASSFLDRTQETQYFGPGTRLLVL.

CDR3 nucleotides: TGTGCCAGAAGCCCTATACAGGGGGTCTTTAACTATGGCTACACCTTC. It yields the protein CARSPIQGVFNYGYTF. The rearrangement joins TRBV5-3 to TRBJ1-2; 8 nucleotides agree with TRBD1. TRBV5-3 is designated an ORF whose function remains uncertain. The CDR3 is made up of 16 amino acids. After removal of 4 bases from V and 1 base from J, the junction contained 9 bases not matched to a gene.

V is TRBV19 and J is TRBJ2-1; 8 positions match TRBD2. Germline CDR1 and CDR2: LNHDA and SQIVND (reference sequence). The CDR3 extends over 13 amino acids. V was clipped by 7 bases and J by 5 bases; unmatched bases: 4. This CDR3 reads CASKGLGHNEQFF. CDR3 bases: TGTGCCAGTAAGGGACTAGGCCACAATGAGCAGTTCTTC.

Written as DNA, the CDR3 is TGTGCTACATCGGAACAAAGGGGTATGGGCGCAGATACGCAGTATTTT. As protein: CATSEQRGMGADTQYF. The chain employs TRBV7-9 and TRBJ2-3; TRBD1 might be the D (5 bases). CDR3 length: 16 amino acids. Germline V gene sequence: CDR1 SEHNR, CDR2 FQNEAQ (reference sequence).

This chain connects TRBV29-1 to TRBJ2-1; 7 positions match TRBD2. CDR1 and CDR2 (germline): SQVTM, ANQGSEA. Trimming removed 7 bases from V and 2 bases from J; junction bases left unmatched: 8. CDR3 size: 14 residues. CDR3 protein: CSAGGTPTYNEQFF. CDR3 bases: TGCAGCGCCGGGGGGACCCCTACCTACAATGAGCAGTTCTTC.

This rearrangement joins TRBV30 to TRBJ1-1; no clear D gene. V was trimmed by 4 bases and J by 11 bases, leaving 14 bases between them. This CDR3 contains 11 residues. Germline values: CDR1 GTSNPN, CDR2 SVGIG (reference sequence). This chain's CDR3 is CAWNRGPPAFF. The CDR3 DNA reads TGTGCCTGGAACCGCGGGCCACCGGCTTTCTTT.

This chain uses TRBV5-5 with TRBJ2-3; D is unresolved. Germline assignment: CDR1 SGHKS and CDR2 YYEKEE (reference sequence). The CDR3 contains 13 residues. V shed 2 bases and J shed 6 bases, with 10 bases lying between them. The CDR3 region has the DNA TGTGCCAGCAGCTTTAGAGTTGCGGATACGCAGTATTTT. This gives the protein CASSFRVADTQYF.

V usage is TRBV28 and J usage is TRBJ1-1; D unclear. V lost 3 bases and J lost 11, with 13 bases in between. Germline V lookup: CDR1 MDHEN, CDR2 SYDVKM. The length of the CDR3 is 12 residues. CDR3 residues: CASSFGLSDAFF. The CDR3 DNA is TGTGCCAGCAGTTTCGGGTTATCGGATGCTTTCTTT. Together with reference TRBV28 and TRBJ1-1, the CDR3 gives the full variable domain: DVKVTQSSRYLVKRTGEKVFLECVQDMDHENMFWYRQDPGLGLRLIYFSYDVKMKEKGDIPEGYSVSREKKERFSLILESASTNQTSMYLCASSFGLSDAFFGQGTRLTVV.

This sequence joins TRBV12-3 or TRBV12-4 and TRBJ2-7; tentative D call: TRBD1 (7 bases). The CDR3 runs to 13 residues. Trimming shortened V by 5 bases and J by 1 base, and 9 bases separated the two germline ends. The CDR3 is CASSQGGSYEQYF. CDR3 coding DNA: TGTGCCAGCAGTCAGGGGGGATCCTACGAGCAGTACTTC.

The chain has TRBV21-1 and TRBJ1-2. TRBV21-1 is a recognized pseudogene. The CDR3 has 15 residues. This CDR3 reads CASSAGTCANYGYTF. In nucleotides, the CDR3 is TGTGCCAGCAGCGCTGGGACTTGTGCTAACTATGGCTACACCTTC.

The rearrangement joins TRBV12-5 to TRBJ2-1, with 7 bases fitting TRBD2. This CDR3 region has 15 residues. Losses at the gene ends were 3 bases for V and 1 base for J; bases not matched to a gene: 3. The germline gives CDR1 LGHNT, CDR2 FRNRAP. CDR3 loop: CASGFGGSSYNEQFF. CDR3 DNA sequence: TGTGCTAGTGGTTTCGGGGGGTCGTCCTACAATGAGCAGTTCTTC.